This T cell receptor beta chain was retrieved from a study of T cell responses to AZD1222 COVID-19 vaccine. Second-dose recipients at about 4 or about 12 weeks were treated as one pooled group. This CDR3 is built from 14 residues. From germline, CDR1 is MNHEY and CDR2 SVGEGT. V trimming: 4 bases; J trimming: 7 bases; junction bases outside the gene matches: 5. Sequencing used immunoSEQ multiplex PCR; TCRdb keeps in-frame clones, though not all of them. Of 150,000 or so clones listed, 92% were seen once; the top ten hold roughly 3.5%. Whole-study findings and limits: With dominance at 160-218 and 743-854, vaccine-associated CD4 TCRs spanned spike. At baseline, seropositivity was found in only a handful of AZD1222 recipients. Researchers took repertoire samples only after the peak T cell response had come.

A remark on this clone: Its antigen is still unknown.

The gene calls are TRBV6-2 or TRBV6-3 and TRBJ1-4, with 8 bases lining up with TRBD1. Sequences were derived from peripheral blood, sampled 28 days after the second AZD1222 dose. The TCR sequence derives from an adult who received the AZD1222 COVID-19 vaccine. CDR3 amino acids: CASSSGQGTEKLFF. CDR3 coding DNA: TGTGCCAGCAGTTCCGGACAGGGTACTGAAAAACTGTTTTTT.